These T cell receptor beta chains were read from a single sample in a study of OX40 agonist ivuxolimab in advanced cancers. TCRdb's copy holds only in-frame clones and misses some; the assay was immunoSEQ multiplex PCR. The sample has around 64,000 clones, 70% to 90% seen once. The sample here was CD4+ or CD8+ T cells sorted from blood, taken in a trial of the OX40 agonist ivuxolimab. These receptors came from an adult with an advanced solid tumor such as melanoma, head and neck, liver or kidney cancer. Each CDR3 is given without its conserved first and last residue. Only some rows state a clone size, as once, few, many or a class for expanded clones.

v_gene,abundance,CDR3aa
TRBV18,-,ASSPTSGGTGELF
TRBV2,once,ASSEGQGAIYEQY
TRBV15,-,ATSRAGRGPGNTGELF
TRBV19,-,ASSSPPGTGTEAF
TRBV7-9,-,ASSLVPGGLTDTQY
TRBV7-9,-,ASKNARMGGYT
TRBV5-6,-,ASSKDRAYGYT
TRBV7-2,once,ASSPGGWETQY
TRBV28,-,ASTLRGGQETQY
TRBV6-5,-,ASSFSGTGVRSPLH
TRBV30,-,AWTMAFDGNTIY
TRBV5-4,-,ASSPQGMGNIQY
TRBV27,-,ASKRGRAGGETQY
TRBV7-2,-,ASSLEAGRNTIY
TRBV30,few,AWSVQVTGELF
TRBV28,-,ASSLLGQGAQPQH
TRBV19,-,ASSIGETGRTEAF
TRBV5-6,-,ASSLQGLGRETQY
TRBV7-2,few,ASISAVNTDTQY
TRBV18,-,ASSPQPRGLSTDTQY
TRBV27,few,ASSYLDRANTEAF
TRBV29-1,-,SVLPSGNTEAF
TRBV18,-,ASSPSVGASYEQY
TRBV18,-,ASSRPADGYT
TRBV19,-,ASSPGPHGYT
TRBV19,-,ASPQYGVAGEDEQY
TRBV4-1,-,ASSQDLLAKNIQY
TRBV6-5,few,ASSGQGAGDYGYT
TRBV30,-,AWSGGGVGTEAF
TRBV11-2,-,ASARGETQY
TRBV29-1,-,SVDKGGYNEQF
TRBV5-1,-,ASKTGGESTGELF
TRBV4-3,once,ASSQAWGATGELF
TRBV5-5,-,ASSGQGARGQPQH
TRBV30,-,ACPPQLTNTGELF
TRBV5-1,-,ASSFETVLNTEAF
TRBV19,-,ASSINREGNTIY
TRBV5-1,once,ASSLARGGGAYEQY
TRBV25-1,once,ASSERGRTHSPLH
TRBV18,-,ASSPRAGGRDTQY
TRBV11-2,-,ASTPRRGGEQF
TRBV28,-,ASRTTGRAYEQY
TRBV19,-,ASIAGAASGANVLT
TRBV7-2,few,ASSLPSTDTQY
TRBV7-9,few,ASSLGLAGSRTDTQY
TRBV5-1,-,ASSSRTGENTIY
TRBV9,-,ASSPRTSGPYEQY
TRBV4-3,-,ASSRYRTNTGELF
TRBV4-1,few,ASSQVGQGAFHGYT
TRBV28,-,ASRDWEGQGVISGSYEQY
TRBV7-2,-,ASSLLGGRNNEQF
TRBV7-9,-,ASSFSQNTEAF
TRBV19,-,ASRGSGRADFHEQY
TRBV6-1,-,ASSAPGQGFGEQY